A single T cell receptor beta chain is shown here with its context. Its antigen is unknown. This specimen comes from a study of CD8 T cells in ankylosing spondylitis. Study conclusions and caveats: About eight highly homologous variants made up a TCR beta motif that seemed to typify ankylosing spondylitis blood.

Making use of molecular barcodes, quantitative 5'-RACE generated TCR beta libraries. Each CDR3 protein gets one entry after TCRdb re-called the 5' RACE reads with MiXCR. The repertoire holds about 750,000 distinct CDR3 sequences, 15% to 20% seen once, with about a fifth in the top ten. In germline, CDR1 is SGHRS, CDR2 YFSETQ. J was trimmed by 5 bases and V by 4 bases; bases with no gene match: 6. The length of the CDR3 is 15 residues. The source is a male donor with ankylosing spondylitis. This chain links TRBV5-1 with TRBJ1-2; 12 bases line up with TRBD1. Sequencing was performed on blood, either unsorted or a sorted T cell fraction (not recorded which). The CDR3 sequence is CASSGRGQGAYGYTF. In DNA, the CDR3 is TGCGCCAGCAGCGGAAGGGGACAGGGGGCTTATGGCTACACCTTC.